The T cell receptor (beta chain) described here comes from a study of T-cell reconstitution after alpha-beta-depleted transplantation in children. Findings and caveats of the study: Expanded clones from the graft, numbering several hundred, reportedly supplied alpha-beta T cells about two months after transplant. Surviving recipient T cells and thymic progenitors produced the high day-60 TCRbeta diversity seen in some patients. A year had passed since transplant, and T-cell counts and diversity by then came mostly from newly produced T cells.

In this sample, this clonotype turned up a few times. What it binds is not known. The TCRbeta library incorporated unique molecular identifiers. TCRdb ran MiXCR on the PCR reads and lists one entry per CDR3 protein. The profile shows some 840,000 distinct CDR3 sequences, roughly 15% of them singletons. Germline CDR1 and CDR2: KGHSH and LQKENI. With 3 bases clipped from V and 1 base from J, the junction kept 7 bases outside the gene matches. The CDR3 extends over 18 amino acids. The sequence derives from a male patient aged 10-17 years who had a stem cell transplant for acute lymphoblastic leukemia, so the T cells may come from the graft donor. The source was PBMCs, mostly from graft donor cells, collected 360 days after TCRalphabeta/CD19-depleted stem cell transplant. The J gene is TRBJ2-7, the V gene TRBV18; 15 bases align to TRBD2. The CDR3 protein is CASSPLGTSGRSSYEQYF. DNA for the CDR3: TGTGCCAGCTCACCCCTAGGGACTAGCGGGAGGTCATCCTACGAGCAGTACTTC.